This entry lists 2 T cell receptor beta chains sequenced from one sample in a study of response to subunit inactivated influenza vaccine. TCRdb fed the RT-PCR reads into MiXCR, producing one record per CDR3 protein. The profile shows approximately 530,000 distinct CDR3 sequences, about an eighth of them singletons. Sequenced material: PBMCs from blood, taken roughly 45 days after vaccination. These receptor sequences come from a man aged 50-60 years who received an inactivated influenza vaccine.

This clonotype turned up a few times. J is TRBJ1-2 and V is TRBV7-9; D gene uncertain. This CDR3 is 10 amino acids long. Per germline, CDR1 SEHNR and CDR2 FQNEAQ (reference sequence). V lost 10 bases and J lost 4, with 7 bases in between. CDR3 in DNA: TGTGCCACCGAGCTCTATGGCTACACCTTC. Its translation is CATELYGYTF.

This clonotype occurred many times. The chain uses TRBV5-1 and TRBJ2-7; D is unclear. Trimming removed 0 bases at V and 2 bases at J, with 6 bases between. Germline CDR1 and CDR2: SGHRS and YFSETQ. The CDR3 totals 13 residues. The CDR3 here is CASSLGEAYEQYF. In DNA, the CDR3 is TGCGCCAGCAGCTTGGGGGAAGCCTACGAGCAGTACTTC. Filled out from reference TRBV5-1 and TRBJ2-7, the complete variable domain reads KAGVTQTPRYLIKTRGQQVTLSCSPISGHRSVSWYQQTPGQGLQFLFEYFSETQRNKGNFPGRFSGRQFSNSRSEMNVSTLELGDSALYLCASSLGEAYEQYFGPGTRLTVT.